A selection of T cell receptor beta chains follows, all from one sample in a study of blood T cell repertoires in COVID-19. The assay was immunoSEQ multiplex PCR, and TCRdb's table has in-frame clones only and misses some. The sample includes around 270,000 clones, about 90% of them seen just once. The sample comprised PBMCs or T cells enriched from blood (not recorded which). These receptors came from a woman in her forties who had been exposed to COVID-19. CDR3s include the opening cysteine and the closing phenylalanine or tryptophan. The D gene is left open where the match is weak. Not all rows give a size; the values are once, few, many and, for expanded clones, a class.

j_call: TRBJ2-3; cdr3_length: 14; clone_size: .; v_call: TRBV7-9; d_call: TRBD1; cdr3_nt: TGTGCCAGCAGCTTAGGGACAGGTGGCAATACGCAGTATTTT; cdr3_aa: CASSLGTGGNTQYF
j_call: TRBJ1-6; cdr3_length: 15; clone_size: .; v_call: TRBV11-1; d_call: TRBD1; cdr3_nt: TGTGCCAGCAGCTCAAAACAGGGGTATGGTTCACCCCTCCACTTT; cdr3_aa: CASSSKQGYGSPLHF
j_call: TRBJ2-7; cdr3_length: 16; clone_size: .; v_call: TRBV5-6; d_call: .; cdr3_nt: TGTGCCAGCAGCTGGAGGGACCCTCCCCCTCTCTACGAGCAGTACTTC; cdr3_aa: CASSWRDPPPLYEQYF
j_call: TRBJ1-1; cdr3_length: 15; clone_size: .; v_call: TRBV5-4; d_call: TRBD1; cdr3_nt: TGTGCCAGCCACCTACAGGGGTCGCCGAACACTGAAGCTTTCTTT; cdr3_aa: CASHLQGSPNTEAFF
j_call: TRBJ1-6; cdr3_length: 14; clone_size: .; v_call: TRBV10-1; d_call: TRBD1; cdr3_nt: TGCGCCAGCAGTGAGCTAAATTTGGGACAGGGCCTCCACTTT; cdr3_aa: CASSELNLGQGLHF
j_call: TRBJ1-4; cdr3_length: 14; clone_size: few; v_call: TRBV11-2; d_call: .; cdr3_nt: TGTGCCAGCAGCTTAGAGGATGGAGGGGAAAAACTGTTTTTT; cdr3_aa: CASSLEDGGEKLFF
j_call: TRBJ2-5; cdr3_length: 13; clone_size: .; v_call: TRBV7-2; d_call: .; cdr3_nt: TGTGCCAGCAGCTCAGGTATCGGAGAGACCCAGTACTTC; cdr3_aa: CASSSGIGETQYF
j_call: TRBJ1-4; cdr3_length: 15; clone_size: .; v_call: TRBV15; d_call: .; cdr3_nt: TGTGCCACCAGCAGAGGAGATGCAACTAATGAAAAACTGTTTTTT; cdr3_aa: CATSRGDATNEKLFF
j_call: TRBJ1-4; cdr3_length: 17; clone_size: .; v_call: TRBV7-9; d_call: TRBD1; cdr3_nt: TGTGCCAGCAGCCAAATCCCGGGACAGGGAACTAATGAAAAACTGTTTTTT; cdr3_aa: CASSQIPGQGTNEKLFF
j_call: TRBJ1-2; cdr3_length: 13; clone_size: .; v_call: TRBV6-5; d_call: .; cdr3_nt: TGTGCCAGCAGGAAGGACGGGAGCTATGGCTACACCTTC; cdr3_aa: CASRKDGSYGYTF
j_call: TRBJ1-1; cdr3_length: 12; clone_size: .; v_call: TRBV7-9; d_call: .; cdr3_nt: TGTGCCAGCAGCTTAGGTGAGTCTGAAGCTTTCTTT; cdr3_aa: CASSLGESEAFF
j_call: TRBJ1-4; cdr3_length: 15; clone_size: .; v_call: TRBV7-9; d_call: .; cdr3_nt: TGTGCCAGCAGCTTTTTCGCAAGCACTAATGAAAAACTGTTTTTT; cdr3_aa: CASSFFASTNEKLFF
j_call: TRBJ1-1; cdr3_length: 15; clone_size: .; v_call: TRBV9; d_call: TRBD1; cdr3_nt: TGTGCCAGCAGCACCGGACAGGGGGTCTTCGCTGAAGCTTTCTTT; cdr3_aa: CASSTGQGVFAEAFF
j_call: TRBJ1-4; cdr3_length: 15; clone_size: once; v_call: TRBV19; d_call: .; cdr3_nt: TGTGCCAGTAGCCACGACAAGGCTCCTAATGAAAAACTGTTTTTT; cdr3_aa: CASSHDKAPNEKLFF
j_call: TRBJ1-6; cdr3_length: 13; clone_size: .; v_call: TRBV29-1; d_call: .; cdr3_nt: TGCAGCGTTGAAGAACCCAGGGGATCACCCCTCCACTTT; cdr3_aa: CSVEEPRGSPLHF
j_call: TRBJ1-6; cdr3_length: 15; clone_size: .; v_call: TRBV30; d_call: .; cdr3_nt: TGTGCCTGGAGTCAAGATTGGACAGCTAATTCACCCCTCCACTTT; cdr3_aa: CAWSQDWTANSPLHF
j_call: TRBJ2-5; cdr3_length: 12; clone_size: .; v_call: TRBV25-1; d_call: .; cdr3_nt: TGTGCCAGCAGTCGAGACTGGGAGACCCAGTACTTC; cdr3_aa: CASSRDWETQYF
j_call: TRBJ2-1; cdr3_length: 13; clone_size: .; v_call: TRBV6-2/TRBV6-3; d_call: .; cdr3_nt: TGTGCCAGCAGTTTCGGGGCCTACAATGAGCAGTTCTTC; cdr3_aa: CASSFGAYNEQFF
j_call: TRBJ1-2; cdr3_length: 13; clone_size: .; v_call: TRBV28; d_call: TRBD1; cdr3_nt: TGTGCCAGCAGTTTTTCGGACAGGAATGGCTACACCTTC; cdr3_aa: CASSFSDRNGYTF
j_call: TRBJ1-2; cdr3_length: 12; clone_size: .; v_call: TRBV7-9; d_call: TRBD1; cdr3_nt: TGTGCCAGCAGTCGGACAGGGAACGGCTACACCTTC; cdr3_aa: CASSRTGNGYTF
j_call: TRBJ1-2; cdr3_length: 15; clone_size: few; v_call: TRBV27; d_call: .; cdr3_nt: TGTGCCAGCAGTCTAACGACAGCCCCTAGGTATGGCTACACCTTC; cdr3_aa: CASSLTTAPRYGYTF
j_call: TRBJ1-1; cdr3_length: 16; clone_size: .; v_call: TRBV11-2; d_call: .; cdr3_nt: TGTGCCAGCAGCTTAGAGTCGGGTTATTGGAACACTGAAGCTTTCTTT; cdr3_aa: CASSLESGYWNTEAFF